Shown below are 15 T cell receptor beta chains from a single sample sequenced in a study of shared clonotypes between healthy human individuals. The protocol was immunoSEQ multiplex PCR, while the TCRdb copy is restricted to in-frame clones and leaves out a portion. The sample shows around 720,000 clones, 73% of them seen only once. The sample was memory CD4+ T cells sorted from blood. Specified subset: CD45RA-negative fraction. The receptors shown here come from a woman aged 25 to 39 in good health.

This sequence joins TRBV19 and TRBJ2-7; 7 nucleotides align to TRBD1. V lost 6 bases and J lost 2; bases outside the gene matches: 7. Germline CDR1 reads LNHDA; CDR2 reads SQIVND (reference sequence). The CDR3 consists of 14 residues. CDR3 DNA: TGTGCCAGTAGCCATACAGGGGACCCCTACGAGCAGTACTTC. Translation gives CASSHTGDPYEQYF.

J is TRBJ1-2 and V is TRBV5-5; 8 bases are shared with TRBD1. V shed 4 bases, J shed 7 bases, and the junction held 9 bases outside the gene matches. This CDR3 is built from 14 residues. Germline assignment: CDR1 SGHKS and CDR2 YYEKEE (reference sequence). The DNA of the CDR3 is TGTGCCAGCAGCCCCATCGTTCAGGGGGCTGGCTACACCTTC. It is translated as CASSPIVQGAGYTF.

This clone was detected only a few times. The gene calls are TRBV5-1 and TRBJ2-1; D unclear. The germline CDR1 and CDR2 sequences are SGHRS and YFSETQ. The length of the CDR3 is 15 residues. V lost 4 bases to trimming and J lost 4 bases, with 15 bases between them. The CDR3 DNA reads TGCGCCAGCAGCCACGACACAGTAGGGTACAATGAGCAGTTCTTC. This sequence encodes CASSHDTVGYNEQFF.

V and J are TRBV15 and TRBJ2-7; tentative D call: TRBD1 (5 bases). V was shortened by 3 bases and J by 5 bases, with 14 bases between the two germline ends. The CDR3 consists of 14 residues. From germline, CDR1 is LNHNV and CDR2 YYDKDF (reference sequence). The CDR3 reads CATSSFSRVNEQYF. CDR3 DNA: TGTGCCACCAGCAGTTTTAGCAGGGTCAACGAGCAGTACTTC.

This clone showed up just a few times. The V and J genes are TRBV13 and TRBJ2-1, with unresolved D. CDR1 is PRHDT and CDR2 is FYEKMQ in the germline V gene (reference sequence). V gave up 1 base and J gave up 7 bases, with 5 bases separating them. This CDR3 is built from 12 residues. The CDR3 DNA follows: TGTGCCAGCAGCTTAGTTAGGAATGAGCAGTTCTTC. Protein sequence: CASSLVRNEQFF.

The chain is built from TRBV11-2 and TRBJ2-1, with 11 nucleotides matching TRBD2. The CDR3 has 15 amino acids. J lost 9 bases, V lost 5 bases, and 9 bases had no gene match. From germline, CDR1 is SGHAT and CDR2 FQNNGV. CDR3 sequence: CASSRGLAVSGEQFF. The CDR3 nucleotides read TGTGCCAGCAGCCGGGGACTAGCGGTGTCAGGTGAGCAGTTCTTC.

A few counts support this clone. The rearrangement joins TRBV4-2 to TRBJ1-5, with 11 bases aligning to TRBD1. CDR3 size: 15 residues. J was trimmed by 6 bases and V by 2 bases; bases with no gene match: 3. Germline values: CDR1 LGHNA, CDR2 YNFKEQ. The CDR3 sequence is CASSQLGQGGQPQHF. The CDR3, as DNA: TGTGCCAGCAGCCAATTGGGACAGGGGGGTCAGCCCCAGCATTTT.

The genes are TRBV19 and TRBJ2-2; D gene ambiguous. V was pared by 7 bases and J by 6 bases, with 9 bases between. The CDR3 is 12 amino acids. Germline CDR1 and CDR2: LNHDA and SQIVND (reference sequence). DNA of the CDR3: TGTGCCAGTACTAACCCCCCCGGGGAGCTGTTTTTT. This codes for CASTNPPGELFF.

V and J are TRBV2 and TRBJ2-6; 9 bases align to TRBD1. Trimming cost V 3 bases and J 0 bases; bases outside gene matches: 12. Germline CDR1 SNHLY, CDR2 FYNNEI. The CDR3 length is 20 residues. The CDR3, as DNA: TGTGCCAGCAGTGACTCCCGGACAGGGGTCTTTGGCTCTGGGGCCAACGTCCTGACTTTC. Its protein is CASSDSRTGVFGSGANVLTF.

With respect to this clone: Other DNA sequences from this sample encode an identical CDR3 as well. The chain couples TRBV19 to TRBJ1-4, with TRBD1 as a possible D gene (5 bases). V was shortened by 2 bases and J by 3 bases, with 7 bases between the two germline ends. CDR3 length: 14 amino acids. From germline, CDR1 is LNHDA and CDR2 SQIVND (reference sequence). CDR3 loop: CASSIQGANEKLFF. In DNA, the CDR3 is TGTGCCAGTAGTATACAGGGAGCTAATGAAAAACTGTTTTTT. The full variable domain, rest sourced from reference TRBV19 and TRBJ1-4, is DGGITQSPKYLFRKEGQNVTLSCEQNLNHDAMYWYRQDPGQGLRLIYYSQIVNDFQKGDIAEGYSVSREKKESFPLTVTSAQKNPTAFYLCASSIQGANEKLFFGSGTQLSVL.

About this clone: Other DNA sequences in this specimen translate into the identical CDR3. The chain couples TRBV5-1 to TRBJ2-5, with 13 bases matching TRBD2. Losses at the gene ends were 4 bases for V and 0 bases for J; bases not matched to a gene: 3. Germline V gene data show CDR1 as SGHRS and CDR2 as YFSETQ. The CDR3 length is 16 residues. The CDR3 DNA reads as TGCGCCAGCAGCCCGGGACTAGCGGGGTACCAAGAGACCCAGTACTTC. The encoded protein is CASSPGLAGYQETQYF.

The chain links TRBV10-2 to TRBJ2-7; TRBD2 aligns across 12 bases. J was trimmed by 5 bases and V by 4 bases; bases with no gene match: 6. Germline loops: CDR1 WSHSY, CDR2 SAAADI. CDR3 length: 15 amino acids. CDR3 residues: CASSGLAGGPNEQYF. In nucleotides, the CDR3 is TGCGCCAGCAGTGGGCTAGCGGGAGGGCCCAACGAGCAGTACTTC.

This chain connects TRBV4-1 to TRBJ1-5; TRBD1 is a possible D gene (5 bases). The CDR3 length is 15 residues. CDR1 and CDR2 (germline): MGHRA, YSYEKL. V was cut by 3 bases and J by 3 bases, with 12 bases left in between. CDR3 DNA: TGCGCCAGCAGCCAGGCTGACAGTTTCAATCAGCCCCAGCATTTT. It specifies CASSQADSFNQPQHF.

The genes are TRBV4-2 and TRBJ2-1, with TRBD1 matching 8 bases. The CDR3 spans 15 residues. Germline V CDR1 and CDR2: LGHNA, YNFKEQ. The V and J ends lost 1 base and 8 bases, in that order; junction bases with no gene match: 7. For the CDR3, the DNA is TGTGCCAGCAGCCAAGGGACAGGGATGTTCCATGAGCAGTTCTTC. This codes for CASSQGTGMFHEQFF.

J is TRBJ2-5 and V is TRBV30; no reliable D call. The assigned J gene may be wrong: the sequence end matches TRBJ2-7 better. CDR3 size: 13 residues. CDR1 is GTSNPN and CDR2 is SVGIG in the germline V gene (reference sequence). CDR3 nucleotides: TGTGCCTGGAGACAACCCCCGAAATACGAGCAGTACTTC. Translating it yields CAWRQPPKYEQYF.